Presented here are 20 T cell receptor beta chains from one specimen sequenced in a study of CD8+ T cells in alopecia areata. After isolation, RNA underwent reverse transcription to generate cDNA as the sequencing template. Clones were sequenced by immunoSEQ multiplex PCR, and TCRdb holds only the in-frame ones, with some missing. The table includes 50,000 to 70,000 clones, around 47% detected once. Sample: NKG2D-low CD8+ T cells sorted from blood. The receptors originated from a human donor with alopecia areata.

The sample holds a few counts of this clone. The chain employs TRBV19 and TRBJ2-7, with D perhaps given as TRBD1 or TRBD2 (5 bases each). This CDR3 has 12 amino acids. Looked up from germline, CDR1 is LNHDA and CDR2 is SQIVND (reference sequence). CDR3 DNA: TGTGCTACGGGGCAGACGATCTACGAGCAGTACTTC. This encodes CATGQTIYEQYF.

In this sample, this clone turned up a few times. This chain connects TRBV7-6 to TRBJ2-1; D gene ambiguous. Germline V gives CDR1 SGHVS, CDR2 FNYEAQ. Deletions cut 5 bases from V and 7 bases from J, with 12 bases between. The CDR3 is 13 residues long. The CDR3 nucleotides read TGTGCCAGCAGCGCATACCCTAGAAATGAGCAGTTCTTC. It encodes CASSAYPRNEQFF.

The J gene is TRBJ1-1, the V gene TRBV28; a weak D match, TRBD1 (5 bases). V lost 4 bases and J lost 2, with 20 bases in between. The germline V gene has CDR1 MDHEN and CDR2 SYDVKM. The CDR3 runs 17 residues. This CDR3 is CASSSPPEGPYNTEAFF. CDR3 nucleotides: TGTGCCAGCAGTTCCCCCCCTGAGGGGCCATATAACACTGAAGCTTTCTTT. Full variable domain (rest looked up from reference TRBV28 and TRBJ1-1): DVKVTQSSRYLVKRTGEKVFLECVQDMDHENMFWYRQDPGLGLRLIYFSYDVKMKEKGDIPEGYSVSREKKERFSLILESASTNQTSMYLCASSSPPEGPYNTEAFFGQGTRLTVV.

This clone was seen only a few times. The J gene is TRBJ2-3, the V gene TRBV14, with 7 bases matching TRBD1. CDR1 is SGHDN and CDR2 is FVKESK in the germline V gene. Trimming took 4 bases from V and 0 from J; bases not matched to a gene: 4. This CDR3 region has 15 residues. The CDR3 nucleotides are TGTGCCAGCAGCCTCGGACAGGCTAGCACAGATACGCAGTATTTT. This encodes CASSLGQASTDTQYF.

This clone was counted only a few times. The CDR3 DNA reads TGCGCCAGCAGCCAAGGGGTGGGGGGCTTGACCTACGAGCAGTACTTC. This translates into CASSQGVGGLTYEQYF. This sequence joins TRBV4-1 and TRBJ2-7; the D call may be TRBD1 or TRBD2 (6 bases each). V lost 1 base and J 2 bases, leaving 15 bases between the germline ends. The length of the CDR3 is 16 residues. Germline CDR1 MGHRA, CDR2 YSYEKL.

The chain has TRBV29-1 and TRBJ2-1; TRBD1 is a possible D gene (5 bases). The V end lost 3 bases, the J end lost 6 bases, and 9 bases lay between the germline ends. Germline values: CDR1 SQVTM, CDR2 ANQGSEA. The CDR3 has 12 amino acids. The CDR3 DNA reads as TGCAGCGTTGACGATGGGGCCAATGAGCAGTTCTTC. Translation: CSVDDGANEQFF.

The chain carries TRBV7-3 and TRBJ1-2; D possibly corresponds to TRBD1 (5 bases). The length of the CDR3 is 15 residues. The ends were cut back, 0 bases at V and 5 bases at J, with 13 bases in the middle. The V gene's germline CDR1 is SGHTA and CDR2 FQGTGA. The CDR3 DNA reads TGTGCCAGCAGCTTAACGGGGGGAAGCCCGTATGGCTACACCTTC. It translates to CASSLTGGSPYGYTF.

The CDR3 loop is CASSEDYEQFF. CDR3 in DNA: TGCGCCAGCAGCGAGGACTATGAGCAGTTCTTC. The chain has TRBV5-1 and TRBJ2-1; a possible D gene is TRBD2 (5 bases). The V gene lost 4 bases and the J gene lost 8 bases, with 7 bases spanning the gap. CDR1 and CDR2 from the germline V gene are SGHRS and YFSETQ. CDR3 size: 11 residues.

The chain employs TRBV5-1 and TRBJ2-5, with 7 bases fitting TRBD2. Per the germline V gene, CDR1 is SGHRS and CDR2 is YFSETQ. Losses at the gene ends were 0 bases for V and 5 bases for J; bases not matched to a gene: 4. This CDR3 is 14 amino acids long. The CDR3 DNA sequence: TGCGCCAGCAGCTTGGCGCCTAGCGGCGAGACCCAGTACTTC. It specifies CASSLAPSGETQYF.

The chain couples TRBV7-8 to TRBJ2-7, with TRBD2 as a possible D gene (5 bases). CDR3 length: 14 amino acids. Trimming took off 5 bases at V and 3 bases at J, with 14 bases between the two ends. Germline V lookup: CDR1 SGHVS, CDR2 FQNEAQ. The CDR3 DNA sequence: TGTGCCAGCAGCGAACATGGGAGTTTCTACGAGCAGTACTTC. Protein product: CASSEHGSFYEQYF. The whole variable domain, filled in from reference TRBV7-8 and TRBJ2-7, reads GAGVSQSPRYKVAKRGQDVALRCDPISGHVSLFWYQQALGQGPEFLTYFQNEAQLDKSGLPSDRFFAERPEGSVSTLKIQRTQQEDSAVYLCASSEHGSFYEQYFGPGTRLTVT.

This clone has a handful of counts. V gene TRBV29-1 combines with J gene TRBJ2-3; the D gene is possibly TRBD1 (5 bases). This CDR3 region has 17 residues. Trimming cost V 4 bases and J 0 bases, with 20 bases left between them. In germline, CDR1 is SQVTM, CDR2 ANQGSEA. CDR3 DNA sequence: TGCAGCGTTGCGGAACTTCGGCAGGGCACGAGCACAGATACGCAGTATTTT. Translation: CSVAELRQGTSTDTQYF.

CDR3 DNA: TGTGCCAGCAGCTTGGCCGTGGGGGGAGGTAGAGATACGCAGTATTTT. Residues: CASSLAVGGGRDTQYF. V usage is TRBV5-6 and J usage is TRBJ2-3; weak D call: TRBD2 (6 bases). V was shortened by 0 bases and J by 5 bases, with 16 bases between the two germline ends. This CDR3 has 16 residues. Germline loops: CDR1 SGHDT, CDR2 YYEEEE.

In its sample, this clone was seen a few times. The CDR3 region has the DNA TGTGCCAGCAGCTCGGCGAGGGGTGAAAAACTGTTTTTT. It translates to CASSSARGEKLFF. V usage is TRBV7-9 and J usage is TRBJ1-4; perhaps TRBD1 as D (5 bases). CDR1 SEHNR and CDR2 FQNEAQ come from the germline V gene (reference sequence). V lost 4 bases, J lost 7 bases, and 10 bases lay in between. This CDR3 has 13 residues. Complete variable domain (other parts from reference TRBV7-9 and TRBJ1-4): DTGVSQNPRHKITKRGQNVTFRCDPISEHNRLYWYRQTLGQGPEFLTYFQNEAQLEKSRLLSDRFSAERPKGSFSTLEIQRTEQGDSAMYLCASSSARGEKLFFGSGTQLSVL.

The CDR3, as DNA: TGTGCCAGCAGTTACTCAGGTGCAGGGGGCGGCTACACCTTC. Translation: CASSYSGAGGGYTF. V and J are TRBV6-5 and TRBJ1-2; TRBD1 aligns across 8 bases. Per the germline V gene, CDR1 is MNHEY and CDR2 is SVGAGI. CDR3 length: 14 residues. With 0 bases clipped from V and 8 bases from J, the junction kept 5 bases outside the gene matches.

This clone came up a few times. This chain links TRBV5-6 with TRBJ1-5; D is undetermined. V was clipped by 3 bases and J by 6 bases, with 7 bases between them. The CDR3 has 12 amino acids. Germline CDR1 SGHDT, CDR2 YYEEEE. CDR3 sequence: CASSYSGQPQHF. CDR3 nucleotides: TGTGCCAGCAGCTATTCGGGTCAGCCCCAGCATTTT. Complete variable domain (other parts from reference TRBV5-6 and TRBJ1-5): DAGVTQSPTHLIKTRGQQVTLRCSPKSGHDTVSWYQQALGQGPQFIFQYYEEEERQRGNFPDRFSGHQFPNYSSELNVNALLLGDSALYLCASSYSGQPQHFGDGTRLSIL.

The J gene is TRBJ2-5, the V gene TRBV9; D is uncertain. V dropped 0 bases and J dropped 1 base, with 7 bases sitting between them. This CDR3 region has 14 residues. Germline CDR1 and CDR2: SGDLS and YYNGEE. Here the CDR3 reads CASSVGGSQETQYF. CDR3 bases: TGTGCCAGCAGCGTAGGTGGTTCCCAAGAGACCCAGTACTTC.

A few counts support this clone. This chain uses TRBV19 with TRBJ2-7, with 7 bases aligning to TRBD1. This CDR3 region has 13 residues. J was trimmed by 0 bases and V by 4 bases; bases with no gene match: 0. Germline lookup yields CDR1 LNHDA and CDR2 SQIVND (reference sequence). CDR3 coding DNA: TGTGCCAGTAGTACAGGGGGCTCCTACGAGCAGTACTTC. It specifies CASSTGGSYEQYF.

The V gene is TRBV2, the J gene TRBJ2-7, with D possibly TRBD2 on 6 matching bases. CDR1 is SNHLY, CDR2 FYNNEI, per germline. CDR3 length: 14 residues. Trimming pared 0 bases from V and 4 bases from J, leaving 10 bases between. The CDR3 is CASSEALGGYEQYF. Written as DNA, the CDR3 is TGTGCCAGCAGTGAAGCGCTCGGGGGTTACGAGCAGTACTTC.

Only one count was recorded for this clone. The rearrangement uses TRBV13 and TRBJ2-7; D gene uncertain. Trimming stripped 1 base from V and 3 bases from J, with 7 bases between. Germline CDR1 PRHDT, CDR2 FYEKMQ (reference sequence). The CDR3 is 13 residues long. CDR3 nucleotides: TGTGCCAGCAGCTTAGATGGGGACTACGAGCAGTACTTC. Residues: CASSLDGDYEQYF.

This clone was seen only a few times. The chain combines TRBV29-1 with TRBJ1-3; D remains ambiguous. Germline CDR1 is SQVTM and CDR2 is ANQGSEA. This CDR3 is built from 11 residues. V gave up 5 bases and J gave up 4 bases, with 6 bases separating them. Here the CDR3 reads CSVRAGNTIYF. CDR3 DNA: TGCAGCGTTCGGGCGGGAAACACCATATATTTT.